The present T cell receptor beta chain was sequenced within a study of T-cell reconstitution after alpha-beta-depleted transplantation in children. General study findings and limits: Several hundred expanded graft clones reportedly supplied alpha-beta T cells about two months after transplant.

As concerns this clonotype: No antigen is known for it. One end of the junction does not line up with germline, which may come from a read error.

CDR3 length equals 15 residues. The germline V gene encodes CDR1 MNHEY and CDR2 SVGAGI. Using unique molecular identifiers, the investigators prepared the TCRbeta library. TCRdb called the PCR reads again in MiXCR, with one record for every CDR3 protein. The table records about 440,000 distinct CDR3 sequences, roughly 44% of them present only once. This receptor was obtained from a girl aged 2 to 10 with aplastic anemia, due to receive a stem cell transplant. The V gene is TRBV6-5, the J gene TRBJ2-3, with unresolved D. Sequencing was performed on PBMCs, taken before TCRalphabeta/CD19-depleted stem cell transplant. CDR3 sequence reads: CASRYSGVATDTQYF. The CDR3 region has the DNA TGTGCCAGCAGATACTCAGGAGTGGCCACAGATACGCAGTATTTT.